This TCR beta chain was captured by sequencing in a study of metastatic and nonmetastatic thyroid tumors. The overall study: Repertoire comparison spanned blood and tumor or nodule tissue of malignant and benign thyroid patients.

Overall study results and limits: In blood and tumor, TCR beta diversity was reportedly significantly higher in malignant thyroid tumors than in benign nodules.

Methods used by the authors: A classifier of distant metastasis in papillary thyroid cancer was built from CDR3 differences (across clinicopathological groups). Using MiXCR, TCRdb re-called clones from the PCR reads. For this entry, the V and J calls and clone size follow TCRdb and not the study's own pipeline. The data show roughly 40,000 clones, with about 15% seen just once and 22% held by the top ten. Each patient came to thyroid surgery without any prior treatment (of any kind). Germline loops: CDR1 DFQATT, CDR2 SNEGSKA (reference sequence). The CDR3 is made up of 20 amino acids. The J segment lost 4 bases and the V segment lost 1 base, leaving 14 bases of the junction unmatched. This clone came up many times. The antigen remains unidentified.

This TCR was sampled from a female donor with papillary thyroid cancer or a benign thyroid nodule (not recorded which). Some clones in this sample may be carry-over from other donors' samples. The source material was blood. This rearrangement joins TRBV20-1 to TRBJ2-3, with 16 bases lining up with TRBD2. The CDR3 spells CSARVPGTSGRAGRADTQYF. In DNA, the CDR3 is TGCAGTGCTAGAGTTCCCGGGACTAGCGGGAGGGCCGGAAGGGCAGATACGCAGTATTTT.